This T cell receptor (beta chain) originates from a study of shared clonotypes between healthy human individuals. Study context: CD4 naive and memory got three plates each, CD8 naive two, CD8 memory one.

Terminally differentiated effector memory CD45RA+ cells were excluded by CCR7 positive selection of CD45RO-negative cells. The CDR3 contains 18 residues. J was trimmed by 0 bases and V by 6 bases; bases with no gene match: 10. Germline-derived CDR1 and CDR2 are WSHSY and SAAADI. Only in-frame clones appear in the TCRdb table, and some are missing; sequencing was by immunoSEQ multiplex PCR. The table has about 2 million clones, just under 95% seen once; the top ten hold around 1.2%. This chain connects TRBV10-2 to TRBJ2-3; 12 positions agree with TRBD2. This receptor was taken from a man aged 18 to 30 in good health. Sample: naive CD8+ T cells sorted from blood. DNA of the CDR3: TGCGCCAGCAGCCCAGTCCGGACTAGCGGGGAGAGCACAGATACGCAGTATTTT. It codes for CASSPVRTSGESTDTQYF.